The clone carrying this TCR beta chain came up a few times. Its specificity is not known. Included in the TCR beta cDNA libraries were unique molecular identifiers. MiXCR, run by TCRdb on the PCR reads, gives a single entry per CDR3 protein. Of about 620,000 distinct CDR3 sequences in the sample, roughly 47% were seen once. In germline, CDR1 is DFQATT, CDR2 SNEGSKA (reference sequence). The CDR3 is 15 amino acids. J lost 2 bases, V lost 3 bases, and 9 bases had no gene match. The data stem from a study of post-analysis software for immune sequencing data. Study-level background: There were relapsing-remitting, secondary progressive and progressive-relapsing multiple sclerosis among the disease courses included. Study-level points and caveats: Compared with controls, patients had more of about 5 TRBV segments, including TRBV5-6, TRBV5-1 and TRBV20-1.

This receptor was identified in a girl aged 10-17 years with multiple sclerosis. The chain employs TRBV20-1 and TRBJ2-7; 8 bases fit TRBD2. The sample consisted of blood. CDR3 sequence (DNA): TGCAGTGCTAGTGATCCGGCTAGCGGGCCCTACGAGCAGTACTTC. Amino acid sequence: CSASDPASGPYEQYF.